A selection of T cell receptor beta chains follows, all from one sample in a study of T-cell reconstitution after alpha-beta-depleted transplantation in children. In TCRdb, the PCR reads were re-called with MiXCR into one record per CDR3 protein. The sample yields around 440,000 distinct CDR3 sequences, about 10% seen once. The sequencing used PBMCs, collected before TCRalphabeta/CD19-depleted stem cell transplant. The receptors come from a child younger than 10 with inherited bone marrow failure, due to receive a stem cell transplant. Both conserved end residues are part of each CDR3. The D gene is left open where the match is weak. Clone size is given for some rows only: seen once, a few or many times, or a class if the clone is expanded.

-	TRBV10-3	-	TRBJ2-4	CAICLLSVRALAKNIQYF	TGTGCCATCTGTTTACTTTCCGTCCGGGCCCTAGCCAAAAACATTCAGTACTTC
few	TRBV4-3	-	TRBJ2-1	CASSQEFGDQYNEQFF	TGCGCCAGCAGCCAAGAGTTTGGGGACCAGTACAATGAGCAGTTCTTC
-	TRBV10-3	-	TRBJ1-6	CAISDPRDLKQNNSPLHF	TGTGCCATCAGTGATCCTCGGGACCTCAAACAAAATAATTCACCCCTCCACTTT
many	TRBV6-1	TRBD1	TRBJ1-5	CASSEATGWSNQPQHF	TGTGCCAGCAGTGAAGCGACAGGGTGGAGCAATCAGCCCCAGCATTTT
many	TRBV12-3/TRBV12-4	-	TRBJ1-2	CASSFRAGVHGYTF	TGTGCCAGCAGTTTCAGGGCCGGGGTACATGGCTACACCTTC
many	TRBV20-1	TRBD2	TRBJ2-1	CSAVGLGLYNEQFF	TGCAGTGCTGTGGGACTAGGCCTCTACAATGAGCAGTTCTTC
many	TRBV20-1	TRBD2	TRBJ2-1	CSARVLAGNYNEQFF	TGCAGTGCTAGAGTACTAGCGGGAAACTACAATGAGCAGTTCTTC
few	TRBV27	TRBD2	TRBJ2-3	CASSSVAGSDTQYF	TGTGCCAGCAGTTCTGTAGCGGGATCAGATACGCAGTATTTT
many	TRBV7-2	-	TRBJ2-5	CASSLEATGVTQYF	TGTGCCAGCAGCTTAGAGGCGACCGGCGTGACCCAGTACTTC
many	TRBV6-1	TRBD1	TRBJ1-2	CASTTGDRGRYTF	TGTGCCAGCACCACGGGGGACAGGGGTCGCTACACCTTC